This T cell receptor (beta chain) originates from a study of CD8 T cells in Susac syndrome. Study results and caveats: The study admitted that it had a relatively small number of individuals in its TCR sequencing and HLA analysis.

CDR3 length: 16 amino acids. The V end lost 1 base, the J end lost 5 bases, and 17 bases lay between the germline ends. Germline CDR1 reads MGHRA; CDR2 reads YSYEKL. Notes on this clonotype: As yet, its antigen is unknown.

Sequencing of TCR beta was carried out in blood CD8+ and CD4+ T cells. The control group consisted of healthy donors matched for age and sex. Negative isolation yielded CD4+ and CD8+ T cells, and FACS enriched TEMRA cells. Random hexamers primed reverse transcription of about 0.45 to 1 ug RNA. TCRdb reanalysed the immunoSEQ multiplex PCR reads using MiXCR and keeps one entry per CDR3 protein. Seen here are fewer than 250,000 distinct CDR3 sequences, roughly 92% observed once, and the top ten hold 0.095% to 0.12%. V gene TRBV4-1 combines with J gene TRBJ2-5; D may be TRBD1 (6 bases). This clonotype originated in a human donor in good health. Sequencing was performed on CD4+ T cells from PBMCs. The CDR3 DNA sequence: TGCGCCAGCAGCCAAGCGTCCAGGGGCGTGGAGGAGACCCAGTACTTC. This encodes CASSQASRGVEETQYF.